A selection of T cell receptor beta chains follows, all from one sample in a study of blood T cell repertoires in COVID-19. Using immunoSEQ multiplex PCR, the repertoire was profiled, and TCRdb retains in-frame clones only, with some absent. The sample has some 46,000 clones, roughly 90% seen once. The sequenced sample consisted of peripheral blood. Receptors originate from a man between 60 and 75 years old with active COVID-19. Both conserved end residues are part of each CDR3. The D gene is left open where the match is weak. Some rows mark clone size as missing; the rest say once, few, many or name a class of expanded clone.

v_call	j_call	d_call	cdr3_length	clone_size	cdr3_aa	cdr3_nt
TRBV28	TRBJ2-7	TRBD2	14	NA	CASSWPGGGYEQYF	TGTGCCAGCAGTTGGCCGGGAGGAGGATACGAGCAGTACTTC
TRBV11-3	TRBJ2-7	TRBD2	14	NA	CASSQPGRAHEQYF	TGTGCCAGCAGCCAACCCGGGAGGGCCCACGAGCAGTACTTC
TRBV13	TRBJ2-1	NA	16	NA	CASSLGLARTNNEQFF	TGTGCCAGCAGCTTAGGCCTAGCGAGAACGAACAATGAGCAGTTCTTC
TRBV5-8	TRBJ2-7	TRBD1	13	once	CASSFFQGDEQYF	TGTGCCAGCAGCTTCTTTCAGGGGGACGAGCAGTACTTC
TRBV28	TRBJ1-1	NA	13	few	CASRIGGNTEAFF	TGTGCCAGCAGGATAGGGGGGAACACTGAAGCTTTCTTT
TRBV19	TRBJ2-2	TRBD2	17	NA	CASSSGLAGVGTGELFF	TGTGCCAGTAGTTCGGGACTAGCGGGAGTGGGGACCGGGGAGCTGTTTTTT
TRBV14	TRBJ2-5	TRBD1	14	NA	CASSDRGRGETQYF	TGTGCCAGCTCTGACAGGGGGCGCGGGGAGACCCAGTACTTC
TRBV6-5	TRBJ2-1	NA	15	once	CASRNTGLGYNEQFF	TGTGCCAGCAGGAATACAGGGTTGGGATACAATGAGCAGTTCTTC
TRBV6-6	TRBJ1-4	NA	12	NA	CASSLRSEKLFF	TGTGCCAGCAGCCTTAGGAGTGAAAAACTGTTTTTT
TRBV11-2	TRBJ1-4	NA	15	NA	CASSIGGTQGEKLFF	TGTGCCAGCAGTATCGGGGGGACCCAGGGGGAAAAACTGTTTTTT
TRBV6-5	TRBJ2-1	TRBD2	14	NA	CASSSGTSGREQFF	TGTGCCAGCAGTTCCGGGACTAGCGGGAGGGAGCAGTTCTTC
TRBV9	TRBJ2-3	NA	17	NA	CASSPRGIGGGSDTQYF	TGTGCCAGCAGCCCCCGTGGTATCGGGGGTGGTTCAGATACGCAGTATTTT
TRBV7-2	TRBJ2-2	NA	14	NA	CASSLSRNTGELFF	TGTGCCAGCAGCTTATCCAGAAACACCGGGGAGCTGTTTTTT
TRBV7-2	TRBJ2-5	TRBD2	14	NA	CASSPSGGEETQYF	TGTGCCAGCAGCCCCAGCGGGGGGGAAGAGACCCAGTACTTC
TRBV6-1	TRBJ1-2	NA	13	NA	CASSESRSYGYTF	TGTGCCAGCAGTGAATCCAGGTCGTATGGCTACACCTTC
TRBV2	TRBJ1-5	NA	15	NA	CASSTSGQPNQPQHF	TGTGCCAGCAGTACCTCAGGACAGCCGAATCAGCCCCAGCATTTT
TRBV28	TRBJ2-3	TRBD1	17	NA	CASSPHLDRGQKDTQYF	TGTGCCAGCAGTCCCCACCTAGACAGGGGGCAAAAAGATACGCAGTATTTT
TRBV27	TRBJ1-5	NA	15	NA	CASRTLTGKYQPQHF	TGTGCCAGCAGAACCTTAACAGGGAAGTATCAGCCCCAGCATTTT
TRBV4-1	TRBJ1-1	TRBD1	14	few	CASSQQGEATEAFF	TGCGCCAGCAGCCAACAGGGGGAGGCCACTGAAGCTTTCTTT
TRBV19	TRBJ1-2	NA	13	NA	CASRNTGLLGYTF	TGTGCCAGTAGGAATACAGGACTACTTGGCTACACCTTC
TRBV6-5	TRBJ2-1	TRBD2	12	NA	CASSTTSGVQFF	TGTGCCAGCAGTACAACTAGCGGGGTGCAGTTCTTC
TRBV23-1	TRBJ2-7	TRBD2	16	NA	CASSQSQREEAYEQYF	TGCGCCAGCAGTCAATCGCAGCGGGAGGAGGCCTACGAGCAGTACTTC
TRBV4-2	TRBJ1-4	NA	16	NA	CASSQVGGPTNEKLFF	TGTGCCAGCAGCCAAGTGGGCGGGCCAACTAATGAAAAACTGTTTTTT
TRBV6-2/TRBV6-3	TRBJ2-2	TRBD2	16	once	CASSYGGGANTGELFF	TGTGCCAGCAGTTACGGGGGAGGGGCGAACACCGGGGAGCTGTTTTTT
TRBV7-9	TRBJ2-7	TRBD2	16	few	CASSLGAPGLGSEQYF	TGTGCCAGCAGCTTAGGGGCCCCGGGACTAGGATCCGAGCAGTACTTC
TRBV5-1	TRBJ2-5	NA	13	NA	CASSLGGRETQYF	TGCGCCAGCAGCTTGGGTGGGAGAGAGACCCAGTACTTC
TRBV4-1	TRBJ2-1	NA	19	NA	CASSRRSGTSYSSYNEQFF	TGCGCCAGCAGCAGAAGATCTGGGACTTCCTATAGCTCCTACAATGAGCAGTTCTTC
TRBV19	TRBJ2-1	TRBD1	14	NA	CASSMWTGRNEQFF	TGTGCCAGTAGTATGTGGACAGGGCGGAATGAGCAGTTCTTC
TRBV6-4	TRBJ2-1	TRBD1	17	NA	CASSELGQGRSYNEQFF	TGTGCCAGCAGTGAACTTGGACAGGGTAGGTCCTACAATGAGCAGTTCTTC
TRBV3-1/TRBV3-2	TRBJ2-7	TRBD1	14	NA	CASSGRGQAYEQYF	TGTGCCAGCAGCGGCAGGGGGCAGGCTTACGAGCAGTACTTC
TRBV11-2	TRBJ2-5	NA	13	NA	CASSFSRLETQYF	TGTGCCAGCAGCTTCTCTAGATTGGAGACCCAGTACTTC
TRBV7-2	TRBJ2-1	NA	14	NA	CASSPPWGRNEQFF	TGTGCCAGCAGCCCCCCCTGGGGGCGCAATGAGCAGTTCTTC